Listed below are T cell receptor beta chains from one sample, sequenced in a study of response to subunit inactivated influenza vaccine. TCRdb used MiXCR to reprocess the RT-PCR reads, holding one entry per CDR3 protein. The sample consists of a few hundred thousand distinct CDR3 sequences, 14% of them appearing once. Sequences were derived from PBMCs from blood, sampled 11 to 12 days after vaccination. Receptors were obtained from a man aged 45-65 years who received an inactivated influenza vaccine. Each CDR3 is given with its conserved first and last residue. Only part of the rows carry a size: once, few, many, or a class if the clone is expanded.

v_gene,abundance,CDR3aa
TRBV4-3,-,CASSLTLSGGVSTDTQYF
TRBV29-1,-,CSVAMSGGANNEQFF
TRBV12-3/TRBV12-4,-,CASSWGGGANVLTF
TRBV25-1,-,CASSDPVLSGSRNEQFF
TRBV10-3,-,CAISVKGAHTDTQYF
TRBV20-1,-,CSASRSGGNYEQYF
TRBV28,-,CASNTVGGGETQYF
TRBV15,few,CATSRESRGSHGYTF
TRBV20-1,few,CSAQLATRRDTQYF
TRBV6-1,many,CASRIAGGYNEQFF
TRBV10-1,few,CASSESAAQNTEAFF
TRBV7-8,-,CASSLAQEQYF
TRBV12-3/TRBV12-4,many,CASSPRTGDTDTQYF
TRBV12-3/TRBV12-4,-,CASSSGAYTDTQYF
TRBV21-1,few,CASSKLWHRAANGYTF